This paragraph covers one T cell receptor (beta chain) sequence. Antigen specificity is unknown. The source of the sample is a study of blood T cells in healthy people across ages. Through a sample-barcoded 5' primer and a J-beta primer mix, a second PCR was run for about 6 to 12 cycles. TCRdb re-derived calls from the 5' RACE reads in MiXCR, one entry per CDR3 protein. The profile covers about 830,000 distinct CDR3 sequences, with under 80% appearing a single time and 25% to 35% taken by the ten largest. Study-wide points: Observed TCR beta diversity showed a strong correlation with the percentage of naive T cells as measured by flow cytometry.

CDR1 and CDR2 from the germline V gene are LNHNV and YYDKDF (reference sequence). V lost 5 bases to trimming and J lost 5 bases; unmatched junction nucleotides: 8. CDR3 length: 14 residues. The source is a man aged 25-45 years in good health. The rearrangement joins TRBV15 to TRBJ1-2; 7 bases agree with TRBD1. The sequencing input was blood. The CDR3 protein is CATSPGTEIYGYTF. Here the CDR3 DNA reads TGTGCCACCAGCCCCGGGACAGAAATATATGGCTACACCTTC. The complete variable domain, with remaining parts taken from reference TRBV15 and TRBJ1-2, reads DAMVIQNPRYQVTQFGKPVTLSCSQTLNHNVMYWYQQKSSQAPKLLFHYYDKDFNNEADTPDNFQSRRPNTSFCFLDIRSPGLGDTAMYLCATSPGTEIYGYTFGSGTRLTVV.